These 7 T cell receptor beta chains were all obtained from the same sample, sequenced in a study of blood T cell repertoires in COVID-19. TCRdb's table, derived via immunoSEQ multiplex PCR, lists solely in-frame clones and lacks some. Among about 130,000 clones listed, 70% to 85% were seen once. Specimen: peripheral blood. The origin of the receptors is a woman aged 45-65 years with acute or convalescent COVID-19.

This chain uses TRBV7-3 with TRBJ1-3; D unresolved. Trimming left V 2 bases short and J 0 bases short, with 11 bases between. The germline CDR1 and CDR2 sequences are SGHTA and FQGTGA. This CDR3 has 16 residues. The CDR3 loop is CASSLYPLSSGNTIYF. The CDR3 nucleotides read TGTGCCAGCAGCTTATACCCTTTGAGCTCTGGAAACACCATATATTTT.

This chain joins TRBV11-2 and TRBJ1-2, with 9 bases that match TRBD1. The length of the CDR3 is 13 residues. J was trimmed by 2 bases and V by 5 bases; bases with no gene match: 0. Germline lookup yields CDR1 SGHAT and CDR2 FQNNGV. Here the CDR3 DNA reads TGTGCCAGCAGCGGGACAGGGAACTATGGCTACACCTTC. Its protein is CASSGTGNYGYTF.

The V and J genes are TRBV19 and TRBJ2-7, with D unclear. V lost 3 bases to trimming and J lost 3 bases, with 9 bases between them. The CDR3 length is 13 residues. Germline V gene data show CDR1 as LNHDA and CDR2 as SQIVND (reference sequence). CDR3 in amino acids: CASSIESNYEQYF. The CDR3 DNA sequence: TGTGCCAGTAGTATTGAAAGCAACTACGAGCAGTACTTC.

The chain recombines TRBV7-9 with TRBJ2-2; possibly TRBD2 for D (5 bases). Per the germline V gene, CDR1 is SEHNR and CDR2 is FQNEAQ (reference sequence). The CDR3 loop spans 15 amino acids. Trimming stripped 3 bases from V and 6 bases from J, with 14 bases between. The CDR3 is CASSFGVGVAGELFF. The CDR3 DNA reads as TGTGCCAGCAGCTTTGGGGTCGGGGTCGCCGGGGAGCTGTTTTTT. Based on the CDR3 plus reference TRBV7-9 and TRBJ2-2, the full variable domain is DTGVSQNPRHKITKRGQNVTFRCDPISEHNRLYWYRQTLGQGPEFLTYFQNEAQLEKSRLLSDRFSAERPKGSFSTLEIQRTEQGDSAMYLCASSFGVGVAGELFFGEGSRLTVL.

This clone was found a few times. The rearrangement links TRBV28 to TRBJ1-1, with TRBD1 matching 8 bases. The CDR3 has 15 amino acids. CDR1 MDHEN and CDR2 SYDVKM come from the germline V gene. With V trimmed by 3 bases and J by 0 bases, 3 bases remained unmatched. In DNA form, the CDR3 reads TGTGCCAGCAGTTTCAGGGGGCGGTTGAACACTGAAGCTTTCTTT. Amino acids: CASSFRGRLNTEAFF.

The chain recombines TRBV11-2 with TRBJ1-1; 9 nucleotides align to TRBD1. With V trimmed by 6 bases and J by 11 bases, 7 bases remained unmatched. Germline V CDR1 and CDR2: SGHAT, FQNNGV. The CDR3 runs to 12 residues. CDR3 loop: CASSLNRGHAFF. The CDR3 DNA reads TGTGCCAGCAGTTTAAACAGGGGGCATGCTTTCTTT.

The genes are TRBV7-9 and TRBJ1-3; a possible D gene is TRBD1 (5 bases). Trimming cost V 6 bases and J 0 bases, with 9 bases left between them. Germline CDR1 is SEHNR and CDR2 is FQNEAQ (reference sequence). The CDR3 has 14 amino acids. CDR3 coding DNA: TGTGCCAGCAGTCAGGACAACTCTGGAAACACCATATATTTT. This gives the protein CASSQDNSGNTIYF.